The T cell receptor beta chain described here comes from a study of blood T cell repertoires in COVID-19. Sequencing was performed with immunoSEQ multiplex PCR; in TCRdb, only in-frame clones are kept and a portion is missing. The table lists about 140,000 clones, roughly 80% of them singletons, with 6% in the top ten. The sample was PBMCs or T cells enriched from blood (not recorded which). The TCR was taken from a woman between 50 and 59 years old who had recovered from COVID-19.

CDR3 sequence reads: CASSYSSGGYEQYV. The DNA for the CDR3 is TGTGCCAGCAGTTACTCTAGCGGGGGGTACGAGCAGTACGTC. The rearrangement joins TRBV6-6 to TRBJ2-7; TRBD2 agrees at 10 bases. The trim removed 0 bases at V and 4 bases at J, leaving 0 bases unmatched. This CDR3 has 14 residues. From germline, CDR1 is MNHNY and CDR2 SVGAGI (reference sequence).